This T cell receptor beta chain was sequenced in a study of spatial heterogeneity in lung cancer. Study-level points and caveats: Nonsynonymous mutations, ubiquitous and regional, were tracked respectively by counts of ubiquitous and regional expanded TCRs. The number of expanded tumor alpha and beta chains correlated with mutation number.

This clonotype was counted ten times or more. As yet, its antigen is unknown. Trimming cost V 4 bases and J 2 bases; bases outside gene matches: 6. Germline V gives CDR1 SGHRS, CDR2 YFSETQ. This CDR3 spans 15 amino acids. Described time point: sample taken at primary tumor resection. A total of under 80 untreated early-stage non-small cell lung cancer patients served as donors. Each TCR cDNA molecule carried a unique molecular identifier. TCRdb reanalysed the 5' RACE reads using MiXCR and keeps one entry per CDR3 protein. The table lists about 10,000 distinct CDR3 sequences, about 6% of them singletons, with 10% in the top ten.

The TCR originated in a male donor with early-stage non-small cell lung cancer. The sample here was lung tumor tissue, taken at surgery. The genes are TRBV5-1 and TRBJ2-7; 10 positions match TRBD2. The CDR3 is CASSRLAGDTYEQYF. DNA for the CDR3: TGCGCCAGCAGCCGTCTAGCGGGAGATACCTACGAGCAGTACTTC.